Listed below are T cell receptor beta chains from one sample, sequenced in a study of CD8+CD57+ T cells in acquired aplastic anemia. TCRdb re-derived calls from the reads in MiXCR, one entry per CDR3 protein. The table shows around 160,000 distinct CDR3 sequences, with around half occurring only once. Sequencing was done on a sample of sorted CD4+, CD8+, or CD8+CD57+ T cells (not recorded which) from PBMCs. These receptors originate from a human donor with aplastic anemia. CDR3s include the opening cysteine and the closing phenylalanine or tryptophan. The order of the fields is V gene, J gene, clone size, CDR3 protein. Size is omitted from some rows. Given values are once, few, many or a class for expanded clones.

TRBV3-1	TRBJ2-2	few	CASRPRQGTSGKTYTGELFF
TRBV9	TRBJ2-7	many	CASSVGAGGREQYF
TRBV5-1	TRBJ2-1	.	CASSLAYGSGGASYDEQFF
TRBV2	TRBJ2-3	many	CASRELAWAQYF
TRBV7-3	TRBJ2-1	.	CASSLEGGTWDEQFF
TRBV6-4	TRBJ2-3	.	CASSETAGGSDTQYF
TRBV5-4	TRBJ2-3	.	CASSLTSGGSTDTQYF
TRBV19	TRBJ1-6	.	CASSIERQNSPLHF
TRBV20-1	TRBJ1-5	.	CSASPGQPNQPQHF
TRBV11-1	TRBJ1-1	few	CASSSLGPTEAFF
TRBV20-1	TRBJ1-2	.	CSARWDTTNYGYTF
TRBV7-2	TRBJ2-7	.	CASSFGGAYEQYF
TRBV20-1	TRBJ2-2	.	CSAISATNTGELFF
TRBV19	TRBJ1-2	.	CASSIGGVNTF
TRBV7-2	TRBJ1-5	many	CASSSREGNQPQHF
TRBV28	TRBJ1-2	many	CASSLRYTGYTF
TRBV4-2	TRBJ1-5	few	CASSQDWQGAHDQPQHF
TRBV20-1	TRBJ1-1	many	CSARNAQGLPEAFF
TRBV5-1	TRBJ2-5	many	CASSRTGLQETQYF
TRBV19	TRBJ2-7	many	CASSIGGAYEQYF
TRBV28	TRBJ2-3	many	CASTSYLDTQYF
TRBV2	TRBJ1-2	medium-sized	CARNRGTYGYTF
TRBV24-1	TRBJ2-1	.	CATSATRGSLYNEQFF
TRBV5-1	TRBJ2-7	few	CASSLVSHYEQYF
TRBV10-3	TRBJ2-2	.	CAISDPLAGELFF
TRBV24-1	TRBJ1-2	once	CATSESQARGYTF
TRBV7-2	TRBJ2-7	many	CASSLAGATYEQYF
TRBV9	TRBJ2-2	many	CASSPELGGAGELFF
TRBV7-9	TRBJ2-7	many	CASSSRRVGQYF
TRBV20-1	TRBJ2-3	many	CSASPFAGSGGTDTQYF
TRBV5-1	TRBJ1-2	.	CASSSWTGDDYGYTF
TRBV30	TRBJ2-5	few	CAWFRLVQETQYF
TRBV7-8	TRBJ1-6	.	CASRGASASPLHF
TRBV29-1	TRBJ2-1	.	CSVASGTGHEQFF
TRBV2	TRBJ2-5	.	CASSALLRAQETQYF
TRBV5-1	TRBJ2-3	many	CASSLAGNSGTDTQYF
TRBV7-9	TRBJ2-2	.	CASSLRNNGELFF
TRBV15	TRBJ1-3	.	CATSREGGQGNTIYF
TRBV6-6	TRBJ1-1	.	CASSYSPAKGDTEAFF
TRBV27	TRBJ1-6	.	CASSPRGQNNSPLHF
TRBV19	TRBJ2-5	.	CASSMDRTSAQYF
TRBV19	TRBJ2-3	few	CASTGLAGGVDTQYF
TRBV10-2	TRBJ2-7	few	CASSEEGTGASYEQYF
TRBV28	TRBJ1-6	many	CASTKGTGAYSPLHF
TRBV19	TRBJ2-7	many	CASSLKTASVESYEQYF
TRBV20-1	TRBJ2-7	.	CSASPLGTSGGYEQYF
TRBV5-1	TRBJ2-1	few	CASRVAGGTSYNEQFF
TRBV19	TRBJ2-1	.	CASRRGLASNEQFF
TRBV9	TRBJ1-5	.	CASSVGGHVNQPQHF
TRBV12-3/TRBV12-4	TRBJ1-1	many	CASRGQGLPKAFF
TRBV6-2/TRBV6-3	TRBJ2-5	few	CASRSTGGAETQYF
TRBV6-5	TRBJ2-6	.	CASSSTDNVLTF